These 29 T cell receptor beta chains share one sample of origin, sequenced in a study of T cell changes during pregnancy in multiple sclerosis. Produced via immunoSEQ multiplex PCR; TCRdb's table is partial and in-frame only. The sample carries about 59,000 clones, 87% recorded once. Material: peripheral blood from another person, used as feeder cells. Receptor source: a human donor whose cells served as feeder cells for cultures in a pregnancy study.

This rearrangement joins TRBV19 to TRBJ1-2; 9 bases align to TRBD1. Germline trimming cut 5 bases from V and 4 bases from J; bases unmatched to any gene: 8. The CDR3 is made up of 15 amino acids. Germline assignment: CDR1 LNHDA and CDR2 SQIVND (reference sequence). The CDR3 spells CASSEGDRARYGYTF. Written as DNA, the CDR3 is TGTGCCAGTAGTGAAGGGGACAGGGCTCGCTATGGCTACACCTTC.

The rearrangement links TRBV6-4 to TRBJ1-1; D is undetermined. This CDR3 is 13 amino acids long. V was shortened by 3 bases and J by 13 bases, with 18 bases between the two germline ends. CDR1 and CDR2 (germline): MRHNA, SNTAGT. The DNA for the CDR3 is TGTGCCAGCAGTGAATCTGCCGATACAGTTGGTTTCTTT. It is translated as CASSESADTVGFF.

This clone was observed a few times. The rearrangement uses TRBV6-5 and TRBJ1-5; 7 positions match TRBD1. Per germline, CDR1 MNHEY and CDR2 SVGAGI. There are 15 residues in the CDR3. Trimming removed 4 bases from V and 6 bases from J; junction bases left unmatched: 9. The CDR3 region has the DNA TGTGCCAGCAGTTCGACGACAGGGTTGGGTCAGCCCCAGCATTTT. It yields the protein CASSSTTGLGQPQHF.

The chain is built from TRBV18 and TRBJ1-2, with D perhaps TRBD1 (6 bases). The CDR3 spans 13 residues. Trimming took 3 bases from V and 6 from J, leaving 11 bases between them. The germline V gene has CDR1 KGHSH and CDR2 LQKENI. CDR3 sequence reads: CASSPAGVDGYTF. The CDR3 coding sequence is TGTGCCAGCTCACCGGCAGGGGTGGATGGCTACACCTTC.

This clone has more than one count but fewer than ten. This chain joins TRBV10-3 and TRBJ1-2; D not resolved. CDR1 is ENHRY, CDR2 SYGVKD, per germline. The CDR3 is made up of 13 amino acids. V was pared by 2 bases and J by 4 bases, with 8 bases between. CDR3 residues: CAISERQRYGYTF. In DNA form, the CDR3 reads TGTGCCATCAGTGAGAGGCAGCGCTATGGCTACACCTTC.

The chain uses TRBV5-1 and TRBJ1-2, with D perhaps matching TRBD1 (6 bases). The CDR3 loop spans 13 amino acids. Germline CDR1 reads SGHRS; CDR2 reads YFSETQ. Trimming took 3 bases from V and 6 from J, leaving 12 bases between them. In nucleotides, the CDR3 is TGCGCCAGCAGCTCGGACAGCACCCATGGCTACACCTTC. It translates to CASSSDSTHGYTF.

This rearrangement joins TRBV7-9 to TRBJ2-2; tentatively, D is TRBD1 (6 bases). V was trimmed by 5 bases and J by 3 bases, leaving 10 bases between them. The germline V gene encodes CDR1 SEHNR and CDR2 FQNEAQ (reference sequence). The CDR3 has 14 residues. CDR3 DNA sequence: TGTGCCAGCAGCCCTAGGGGGTACACCGGGGAGCTGTTTTTT. Its protein product is CASSPRGYTGELFF.

This clone is a singleton in its sample. The V call is TRBV6-1, the J call TRBJ1-1, with D unclear. The CDR3 covers 13 residues. The germline CDR1 and CDR2 sequences are MNHNS and SASEGT. The V end was cut by 6 bases, the J end by 1 base, with 9 bases between. CDR3 DNA sequence: TGTGCCAGCAGAATCGCAGAGAACACTGAAGCTTTCTTT. Its translation is CASRIAENTEAFF.

Comment on this clone: The sample has other DNA sequences that encode this CDR3 too. The J gene is TRBJ2-3, the V gene TRBV7-2, with 13 bases aligning to TRBD2. Trimming at V came to 6 bases and at J to 0 bases, leaving 3 bases not matched to a gene. The germline V gene encodes CDR1 SGHTA and CDR2 FQGNSA. This CDR3 region has 16 residues. CDR3 region: CASSLLAGGSTDTQYF. The CDR3, as DNA: TGTGCCAGCAGTTTACTAGCGGGGGGGAGCACAGATACGCAGTATTTT. Based on the CDR3 plus reference TRBV7-2 and TRBJ2-3, the full variable domain is GAGVSQSPSNKVTEKGKDVELRCDPISGHTALYWYRQSLGQGLEFLIYFQGNSAPDKSGLPSDRFSAERTGGSVSTLTIQRTQQEDSAVYLCASSLLAGGSTDTQYFGPGTRLTVL.

V and J are TRBV7-6 and TRBJ2-7, with D tentatively TRBD1 (5 bases). This CDR3 has 16 residues. CDR1 and CDR2 from the germline V gene are SGHVS and FNYEAQ. Between the trimmed V and J ends, which lost 5 bases and 0 bases, there was a span of 17 bases. For the CDR3, the DNA is TGTGCCAGCAGCCGATATAACAGGTTAAGCTCCTACGAGCAGTACTTC. Translation: CASSRYNRLSSYEQYF. The variable domain in full, with the rest retrieved from reference TRBV7-6 and TRBJ2-7, is GAGVSQSPRYKVTKRGQDVALRCDPISGHVSLYWYRQALGQGPEFLTYFNYEAQQDKSGLPNDRFSAERPEGSISTLTIQRTEQRDSAMYRCASSRYNRLSSYEQYFGPGTRLTVT.

This clone was observed at least ten times. The chain couples TRBV4-3 to TRBJ2-2; possible D gene TRBD1, 6 bases. CDR3 size: 15 residues. Germline assignment: CDR1 LGHNA and CDR2 YSLEER. The V and J ends lost 4 bases and 5 bases respectively, with 14 bases between them. CDR3 residues: CASSRGQPGTGELFF. In nucleotides, the CDR3 is TGCGCCAGCAGCCGAGGACAGCCTGGGACCGGGGAGCTGTTTTTT.

V is TRBV7-9 and J is TRBJ2-1, with 12 nucleotides matching TRBD2. The CDR3 covers 16 residues. Germline V gene lookup returns CDR1 SEHNR and CDR2 FQNEAQ (reference sequence). After removal of 2 bases from V and 8 bases from J, the junction contained 7 bases not matched to a gene. The CDR3 DNA reads TGTGCCAGCAGCTTAATCGCTAGCGGGAGGGCACATGAGCAGTTCTTC. Translating gives CASSLIASGRAHEQFF.

The chain is built from TRBV4-1 and TRBJ1-2; no firm D call. CDR3 length: 15 residues. CDR1 MGHRA and CDR2 YSYEKL come from the germline V gene. V gave up 2 bases and J gave up 4 bases, with 14 bases separating them. Here the CDR3 DNA reads TGCGCCAGCAGCCAATGGTCGACGGCGGTCTATGGCTACACCTTC. Amino acid sequence: CASSQWSTAVYGYTF.

The gene calls are TRBV10-2 and TRBJ2-1; 11 bases agree with TRBD2. V shed 5 bases and J 0 bases; nucleotides not matched to a gene: 18. Germline assignment: CDR1 WSHSY and CDR2 SAAADI. The CDR3 extends over 21 amino acids. CDR3: CASSHSPVLAGVPSSYNEQFF. The CDR3 DNA sequence: TGCGCCAGCAGTCATAGCCCTGTACTAGCGGGAGTACCGAGCTCCTACAATGAGCAGTTCTTC.

This clone is termed medium-sized. This sequence joins TRBV7-2 and TRBJ2-2; 10 bases fit TRBD2. Germline V gene data show CDR1 as SGHTA and CDR2 as FQGNSA. J was trimmed by 3 bases and V by 2 bases; bases with no gene match: 3. This CDR3 is built from 16 residues. The CDR3 region has the DNA TGTGCCAGCAGCTTAACCGGGACTAGCGACACCGGGGAGCTGTTTTTT. It specifies CASSLTGTSDTGELFF.

V gene TRBV6-5 combines with J gene TRBJ1-5; D is unclear. CDR1 and CDR2 (germline): MNHEY, SVGAGI. The CDR3 has 15 amino acids. V was trimmed by 5 bases and J by 0 bases, leaving 11 bases between them. This chain's CDR3 is CASSRNFDSNQPQHF. The DNA of the CDR3 is TGTGCCAGCAGTCGCAACTTTGATAGCAATCAGCCCCAGCATTTT.

V and J are TRBV4-2 and TRBJ1-5; D not certain. Germline V gene lookup returns CDR1 LGHNA and CDR2 YNFKEQ. The V and J ends lost 1 base and 8 bases respectively, with 18 bases between them. The length of the CDR3 is 16 residues. CDR3 region: CASSQVRREVSKPQHF. DNA for the CDR3: TGTGCCAGCAGCCAAGTTCGTCGGGAGGTTTCTAAGCCCCAGCATTTT.

This clone was seen only once. The chain uses TRBV4-1 and TRBJ2-7, with 9 positions matching TRBD1. The germline CDR1 and CDR2 sequences are MGHRA and YSYEKL. The CDR3 has 15 residues. With V trimmed by 0 bases and J by 4 bases, 4 bases remained unmatched. The CDR3 region is CASSQDRDRVYEQYF. The CDR3 coding sequence is TGCGCCAGCAGCCAAGACCGGGACAGGGTGTACGAGCAGTACTTC.

The rearrangement uses TRBV6-1 and TRBJ2-1, with 8 bases identical to TRBD1. Germline CDR1 is MNHNS and CDR2 is SASEGT. There are 15 residues in the CDR3. V dropped 2 bases and J dropped 3; count of bases not matched to a gene: 3. The CDR3 DNA sequence: TGTGCCAGCAGTGAAACAACAGGGGGCTACAATGAGCAGTTCTTC. This encodes CASSETTGGYNEQFF.

The chain carries TRBV19 and TRBJ1-6; D remains ambiguous. Between the trimmed V and J ends, which lost 7 bases and 7 bases, there was a span of 5 bases. Germline CDR1 is LNHDA and CDR2 is SQIVND (reference sequence). The CDR3 totals 11 residues. DNA of the CDR3: TGTGCCAGTACCGGCAATTCACCCCTCCACTTT. Protein sequence: CASTGNSPLHF.

The chain joins TRBV27 to TRBJ1-6, with D possibly TRBD1 on 6 matching bases. Germline CDR1 MNHEY, CDR2 SMNVEV (reference sequence). There are 14 residues in the CDR3. V lost 5 bases to trimming and J lost 7 bases, with 12 bases between them. CDR3 DNA: TGTGCCAGCAGTATTACAGGGTTGAATTCACCCCTCCACTTT. It specifies CASSITGLNSPLHF.

V usage is TRBV4-1 and J usage is TRBJ2-2; 11 bases match TRBD1. The germline gives CDR1 MGHRA, CDR2 YSYEKL. The CDR3 loop spans 18 amino acids. The trim removed 4 bases at V and 5 bases at J, leaving 12 bases unmatched. The CDR3 nucleotides are TGCGCCAGCAGCCTTTACCGCTTGGGACAGGGGGGGACCGGGGAGCTGTTTTTT. As protein: CASSLYRLGQGGTGELFF.

This rearrangement joins TRBV6-1 to TRBJ2-7; no clear D. This CDR3 has 14 residues. The ends were cut back, 6 bases at V and 3 bases at J, with 15 bases in the middle. Per the germline V gene, CDR1 is MNHNS and CDR2 is SASEGT. Here the CDR3 DNA reads TGTGCCAGCAGCAGGCTCAGGACCGACTACGAGCAGTACTTC. Its translation: CASSRLRTDYEQYF.

Remarks on this clone: Other DNA sequences in this sample translate to the same CDR3. The J gene is TRBJ1-1, the V gene TRBV19; D gene uncertain. This CDR3 is built from 13 residues. Trimming removed 3 bases from V and 1 base from J, with 6 bases in between. The germline CDR1 and CDR2 sequences are LNHDA and SQIVND (reference sequence). The CDR3 bases are TGTGCCAGTAGTATTGGAGGGAACACTGAAGCTTTCTTT. This translates into CASSIGGNTEAFF.

This sequence joins TRBV5-1 and TRBJ2-3, with D possibly matching TRBD1 (5 bases). The CDR3 is made up of 13 amino acids. Germline V CDR1 and CDR2: SGHRS, YFSETQ. V shed 6 bases and J shed 4 bases, with 12 bases lying between them. The CDR3 loop is CASMAQGADTQYF. CDR3 in DNA: TGCGCCAGCATGGCCCAGGGTGCAGATACGCAGTATTTT.

This rearrangement joins TRBV10-2 to TRBJ1-5, with D unresolved. Germline V lookup: CDR1 WSHSY, CDR2 SAAADI. This CDR3 is built from 16 residues. Trimming pared 8 bases from V and 1 base from J, leaving 18 bases between. This CDR3 reads CASGGPSKGSNQPQHF. The CDR3 DNA reads as TGCGCCAGCGGTGGGCCCAGTAAAGGGAGCAATCAGCCCCAGCATTTT.

The rearrangement uses TRBV7-7 and TRBJ2-2, with 10 positions matching TRBD2. The CDR3 covers 16 residues. The junction had 5 bases not matched to a gene; V was cut back by 5 bases and J by 2 bases. Germline assignment: CDR1 SSHAT and CDR2 FNYEAQ (reference sequence). CDR3 protein: CASSPWTSGNTGELFF. In nucleotides, the CDR3 is TGTGCCAGCAGCCCTTGGACTAGCGGAAACACCGGGGAGCTGTTTTTT. The whole variable domain, filled in from reference TRBV7-7 and TRBJ2-2, reads GAGVSQSPRYKVTKRGQDVTLRCDPISSHATLYWYQQALGQGPEFLTYFNYEAQPDKSGLPSDRFSAERPEGSISTLTIQRTEQRDSAMYRCASSPWTSGNTGELFFGEGSRLTVL.

The CDR3 DNA follows: TGTGCCAGCAGTCCCGACCGGGGAGGGACCATATATTTT. Its translation is CASSPDRGGTIYF. The genes are TRBV2 and TRBJ1-3; no firm D call. V was shortened by 5 bases and J by 10 bases, with 15 bases between the two germline ends. Germline-derived CDR1 and CDR2 are SNHLY and FYNNEI. The CDR3 covers 13 residues.

The chain couples TRBV28 to TRBJ1-5, with unresolved D. The CDR3 consists of 12 residues. The ends were cut back, 3 bases at V and 7 bases at J, with 7 bases in the middle. Germline assignment: CDR1 MDHEN and CDR2 SYDVKM. The CDR3, as DNA: TGTGCCAGCAGTTTTTCCGGGCAGCCCCAGCATTTT. It is translated as CASSFSGQPQHF.